This TCR beta chain was retrieved from a study of CD8 T cells in Susac syndrome. With random hexamers, reverse transcription was performed on roughly 0.45 to 1 ug of RNA. Amplification of TCR beta CDR3 used immunoSEQ multiplex PCR across 54 Vbeta and 13 Jbeta. TCRdb called the immunoSEQ multiplex PCR reads again in MiXCR, with one record for every CDR3 protein. The sample lists about 140,000 distinct CDR3 sequences, 94% occurring once. Age- and sex-matched healthy donors served as the control group. This TCR was recovered from a human donor in good health. Input material: CD8+ T cells from PBMCs.

The CDR3 DNA is TGTGCCACCAGCACCCGCCAGCGGGAGAGTAATGAGCAGTTCTTC. It specifies CATSTRQRESNEQFF. The J gene is TRBJ2-1, the V gene TRBV15; 8 nucleotides agree with TRBD2. The CDR3 has 15 amino acids. Germline CDR1 is LNHNV and CDR2 is YYDKDF (reference sequence). Trimming cost V 4 bases and J 7 bases; bases outside gene matches: 9.